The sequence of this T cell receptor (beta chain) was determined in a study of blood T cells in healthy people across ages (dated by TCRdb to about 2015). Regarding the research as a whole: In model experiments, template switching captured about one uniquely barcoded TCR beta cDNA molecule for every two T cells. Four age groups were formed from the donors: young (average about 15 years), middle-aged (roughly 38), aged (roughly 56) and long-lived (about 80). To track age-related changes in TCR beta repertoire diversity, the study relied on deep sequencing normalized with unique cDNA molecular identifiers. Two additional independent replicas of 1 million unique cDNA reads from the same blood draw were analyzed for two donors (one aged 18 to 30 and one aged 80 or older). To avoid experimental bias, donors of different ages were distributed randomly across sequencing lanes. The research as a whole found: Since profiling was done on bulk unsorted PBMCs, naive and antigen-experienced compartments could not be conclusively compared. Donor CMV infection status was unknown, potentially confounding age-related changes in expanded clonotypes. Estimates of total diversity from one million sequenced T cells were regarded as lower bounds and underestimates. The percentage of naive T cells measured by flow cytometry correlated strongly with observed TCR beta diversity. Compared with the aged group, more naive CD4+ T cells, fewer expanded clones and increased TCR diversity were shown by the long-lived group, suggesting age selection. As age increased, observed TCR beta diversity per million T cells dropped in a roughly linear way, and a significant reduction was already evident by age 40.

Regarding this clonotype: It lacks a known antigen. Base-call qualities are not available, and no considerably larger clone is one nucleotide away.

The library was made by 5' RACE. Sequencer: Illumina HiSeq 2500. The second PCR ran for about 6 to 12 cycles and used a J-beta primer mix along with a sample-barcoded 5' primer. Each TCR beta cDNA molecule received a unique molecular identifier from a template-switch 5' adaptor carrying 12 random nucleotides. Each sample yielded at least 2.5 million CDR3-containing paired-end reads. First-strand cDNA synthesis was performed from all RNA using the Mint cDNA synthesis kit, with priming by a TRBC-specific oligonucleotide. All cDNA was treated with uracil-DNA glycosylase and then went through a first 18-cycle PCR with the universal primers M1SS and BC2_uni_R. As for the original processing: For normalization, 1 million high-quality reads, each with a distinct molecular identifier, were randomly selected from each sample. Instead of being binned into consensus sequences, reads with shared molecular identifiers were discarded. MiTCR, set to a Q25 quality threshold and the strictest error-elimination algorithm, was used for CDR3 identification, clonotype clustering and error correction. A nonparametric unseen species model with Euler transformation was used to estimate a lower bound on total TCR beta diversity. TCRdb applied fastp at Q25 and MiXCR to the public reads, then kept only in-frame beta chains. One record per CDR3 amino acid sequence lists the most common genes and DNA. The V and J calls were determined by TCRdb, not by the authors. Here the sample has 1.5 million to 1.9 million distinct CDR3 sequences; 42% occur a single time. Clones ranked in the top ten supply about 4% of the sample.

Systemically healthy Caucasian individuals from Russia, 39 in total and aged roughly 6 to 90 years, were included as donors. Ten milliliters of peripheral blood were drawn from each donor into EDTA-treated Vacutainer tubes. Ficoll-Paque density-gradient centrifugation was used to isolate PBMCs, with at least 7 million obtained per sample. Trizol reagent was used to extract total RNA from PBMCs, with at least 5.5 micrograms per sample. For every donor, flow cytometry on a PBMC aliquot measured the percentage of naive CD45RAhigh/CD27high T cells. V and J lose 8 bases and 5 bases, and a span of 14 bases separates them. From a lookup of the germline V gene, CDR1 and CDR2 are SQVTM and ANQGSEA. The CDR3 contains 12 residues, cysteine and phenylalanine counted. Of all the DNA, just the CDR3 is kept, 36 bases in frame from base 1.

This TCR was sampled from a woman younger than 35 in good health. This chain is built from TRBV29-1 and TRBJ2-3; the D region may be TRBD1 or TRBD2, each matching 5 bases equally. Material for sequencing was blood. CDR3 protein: CSYSRAGDTQYF. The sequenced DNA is TGCAGCTATAGCAGGGCGGGAGATACGCAGTATTTT.